The clone carrying this T cell receptor beta chain was counted at least ten times. Its antigen is still unknown. V shed 4 bases, J shed 0 bases, and the junction held 4 bases outside the gene matches. Looked up from germline, CDR1 is MNHEY and CDR2 is SVGEGT. The CDR3 is 15 amino acids. From the reads, TCRdb called clonotypes with MiXCR, one entry per CDR3 protein. The table lists some 110,000 distinct CDR3 sequences, more than 25% of them singletons. This record comes from a study of T cell repertoires in cytomegalovirus infection. About the research overall: Used in the study were CMV epitopes, some recently identified and HLA-C-restricted, others well-studied and HLA-B-restricted. Public signatures in TCR beta pointed to CMV infection and matching HLA type. Broader study findings: Clonotypes of TCR beta that were HLA-C-restricted and CMV-specific dominated the ex vivo response. Cumulative public TCR beta family frequency identified CMV carriers with the relevant HLA.

Sequenced material: CD8+ T cells from cultured PBMCs, taken from culture after CMV antigen stimulation. This sequence joins TRBV6-2 or TRBV6-3 and TRBJ2-7, with 9 positions matching TRBD1. This clonotype was obtained from a human donor in good health (CMV status not recorded). Some clones in this sample may be carry-over from other donors' samples. The CDR3 nucleotides are TGTGCCAGCAGTTCCTGGACAGGGGACTCCTACGAGCAGTACTTC. Amino acids: CASSSWTGDSYEQYF.